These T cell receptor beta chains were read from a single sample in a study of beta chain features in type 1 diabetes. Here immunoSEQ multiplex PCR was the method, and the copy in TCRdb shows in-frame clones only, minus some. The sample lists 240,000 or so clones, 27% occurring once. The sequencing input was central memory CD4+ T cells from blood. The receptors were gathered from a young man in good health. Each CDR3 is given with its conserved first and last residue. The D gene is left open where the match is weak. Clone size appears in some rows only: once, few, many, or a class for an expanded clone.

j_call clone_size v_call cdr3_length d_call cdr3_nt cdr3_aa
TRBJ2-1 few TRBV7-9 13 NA TGTGCCAGTGGGCCTAGCTCCTACAATGAGCAGTTCTTC CASGPSSYNEQFF
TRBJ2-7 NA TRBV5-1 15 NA TGCGCCAGCAGCGCGGACCAGGTGACGATTTACGAGCAGTACTTC CASSADQVTIYEQYF
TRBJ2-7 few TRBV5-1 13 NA TGCGCCAGCAGATCCGGGACTGCGAACGAGCAGTACTTC CASRSGTANEQYF
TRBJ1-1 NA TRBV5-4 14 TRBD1 TGTGCCAGCAGCTACGGGACAGGGAACACTGAAGCTTTCTTT CASSYGTGNTEAFF
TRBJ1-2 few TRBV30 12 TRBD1 TGTGCCTGGAGTGCTTGGACAGGGGCCTACACCTTC CAWSAWTGAYTF
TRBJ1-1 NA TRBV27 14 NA TGTGCCAGCAGCTCCTCGTACGGGAACACTGAAGCTTTCTTT CASSSSYGNTEAFF
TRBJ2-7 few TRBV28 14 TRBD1 TGTGCCAGCGAAGCCGGGACAGGGAAACGCGAGCAGTACTTC CASEAGTGKREQYF
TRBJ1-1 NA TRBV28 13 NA TGTGCCAGCAGTTTCCCGGGGAACACTGAAGCTTTCTTT CASSFPGNTEAFF
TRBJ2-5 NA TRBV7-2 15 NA TGTGCCAGCAGCTTAGTACCGGGAGTAGGAGAGACCCAGTACTTC CASSLVPGVGETQYF
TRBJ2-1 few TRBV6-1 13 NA TGTGCCAGCAGTGAAGCGCTCGGGGGTGAGGGGTTCTTC CASSEALGGEGFF
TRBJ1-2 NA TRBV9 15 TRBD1 TGTGCCAGCAGCCCCAGGGACAGGCGCAATAATGGCTACACCTTC CASSPRDRRNNGYTF
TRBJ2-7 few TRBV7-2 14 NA TGTGCCAGCAGCCCCCAGGGGGGATCCTACGAGCAGTACTTC CASSPQGGSYEQYF
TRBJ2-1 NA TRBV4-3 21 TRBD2 TGCGCCAGCAGCCAACGCCCCCAAGCGGGAGTGAGCGGGGCTACCTACAATGAGCAGTTCTTC CASSQRPQAGVSGATYNEQFF
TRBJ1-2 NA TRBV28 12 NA TGTGCCAGCAGTTTGCAACAGTATGGCTACACCTTC CASSLQQYGYTF
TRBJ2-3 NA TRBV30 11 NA TGTGCCTGGAATTCCGGCGATACGCAGTATTTT CAWNSGDTQYF
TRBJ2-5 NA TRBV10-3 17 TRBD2 TGTGCCATCAGTGAGAGCTTGACTAGCGGGAGGGAAGAGACCCAGTACTTC CAISESLTSGREETQYF
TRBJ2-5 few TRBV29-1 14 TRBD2 TGCAGCGCCCCCGTGGGAGGGTACCAAGAGACCCAGTACTTC CSAPVGGYQETQYF
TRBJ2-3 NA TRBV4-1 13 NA TGCGCCAGCAGCCAAACCCAAGGAGATACGCAGTATTTT CASSQTQGDTQYF
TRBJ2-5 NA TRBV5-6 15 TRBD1 TGTGCCAGCAGCTTCGACAGGGGAAGGGGCGAGACCCAGTACTTC CASSFDRGRGETQYF
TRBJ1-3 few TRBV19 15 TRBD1 TGTGCCAGTAGTGTTTCCGGGACAGCTGGAAACACCATATATTTT CASSVSGTAGNTIYF
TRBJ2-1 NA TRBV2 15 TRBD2 TGTGCCGGATCGAATTCAGGGTGGGAGGGCAATGAGCAGTTCTTC CAGSNSGWEGNEQFF
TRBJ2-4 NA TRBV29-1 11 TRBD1 TGCAGCGTTAGGACAGGGAGCATTCAGTACTTC CSVRTGSIQYF
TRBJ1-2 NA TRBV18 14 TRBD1 TGTGCCAGCTCACTTGGACAGGGAGAAGGAGGCTACACCTTC CASSLGQGEGGYTF
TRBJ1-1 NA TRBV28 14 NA TGTGCCAGCAGCCTTTCTACGGGTCTCACTGAAGCTTTCTTT CASSLSTGLTEAFF
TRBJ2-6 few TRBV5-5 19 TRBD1 TGTGCCAGCAGACAGGGACAGGGGGTCCTCCTCCCTGGGGCCAACGTCCTGACTTTC CASRQGQGVLLPGANVLTF
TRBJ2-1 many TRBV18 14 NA TGTGCCAGCTCACCAGAGCGGGTCTACAATGAGCAGTTCTTC CASSPERVYNEQFF